These 21 T cell receptor beta chains came from one sample sequenced in a study of T cells in Graves' hyperthyroidism and ophthalmopathy (dated by TCRdb to between 2018 and 2021). Library construction relied on multiplex PCR. The listed sequencing device is Illumina HiSeq 2000. The TCR beta CDR3 regions were amplified from RNA transcripts. For the first round of RT-PCR on the TCR CDR3, the HTBI primer set was used together with the Qiagen OneStep RT-PCR kit. TCRdb's own reprocessing of the public reads used fastp at Q25 and MiXCR and kept productive beta chains. Each record represents a unique CDR3 protein, reported with the most common genes and DNA among its rows. Counted in this sample were fewer than 350,000 distinct CDR3 sequences; 10% to 15% of them appeared once. The ten largest make up almost 8% of the sample. The sequencing sample was made of blood. Every receptor here comes from a woman in her twenties or thirties with Graves' hyperthyroidism that later progressed to Graves' ophthalmopathy.

In this sample, this clonotype turned up many times. This rearrangement joins TRBV7-6 to TRBJ1-1, with a tentative D call TRBD1 (6 bases). V was pared by 4 bases and J by 8 bases, with 14 bases between. Germline V gives CDR1 SGHVS, CDR2 FNYEAQ. The CDR3 has 13 amino acids. The CDR3 DNA reads as TGTGCCAGCAGCTCGAGTGGGGGGCCCGAAGCTTTCTTT. This gives the protein CASSSSGGPEAFF.

This clonotype was seen many times. This chain joins TRBV7-2 and TRBJ2-7; TRBD2 aligns across 9 bases. CDR1 SGHTA and CDR2 FQGNSA come from the germline V gene. Losses at the gene ends were 5 bases for V and 4 bases for J; bases not matched to a gene: 9. The CDR3 spans 15 residues. The CDR3 region has the DNA TGTGCCAGCAGCCCAAGGGGTGGACTAGCGTACGAGCAGTACTTC. Translation gives CASSPRGGLAYEQYF.

There are many counts of this clonotype. The chain is built from TRBV3-1 and TRBJ1-2; D unclear. The CDR3 totals 12 residues. CDR1 is LGHDT, CDR2 YNNKEL, per germline (reference sequence). Trimming cost V 4 bases and J 4 bases, with 7 bases left between them. The CDR3 DNA is TGTGCCAGCAGCCTAAGGACCTATGGCTACACCTTC. Translated: CASSLRTYGYTF.

This clonotype has ten or more counts. J is TRBJ1-2 and V is TRBV29-1, with D unresolved. The CDR3 sequence is 12 residues long. V lost 1 base and J lost 5, with 8 bases in between. Germline values: CDR1 SQVTM, CDR2 ANQGSEA. The CDR3 coding sequence is TGCAGCGTTGAAGGCCTCGAATATGGCTACACCTTC. This codes for CSVEGLEYGYTF.

At least ten counts were recorded for this clonotype. This chain links TRBV28 with TRBJ1-5; D is unresolved. The CDR3 length is 17 residues. Trimming took off 8 bases at V and 0 bases at J, with 20 bases between the two ends. Per germline, CDR1 MDHEN and CDR2 SYDVKM. CDR3 DNA sequence: TGTGCCAGCGACTTCTCAAAATCCGGGCTTAGCAATCAGCCCCAGCATTTT. Translating gives CASDFSKSGLSNQPQHF.

This clonotype was recorded at least ten times. The gene calls are TRBV6-1 and TRBJ1-4; 7 bases agree with TRBD1. Germline assignment: CDR1 MNHNS and CDR2 SASEGT. Trimming cost V 6 bases and J 3 bases; bases outside gene matches: 10. CDR3 length: 16 amino acids. CDR3 sequence reads: CASSYAGGGSNEKLFF. CDR3 nucleotide sequence: TGTGCCAGCAGCTACGCAGGGGGGGGATCTAATGAAAAACTGTTTTTT.

This clonotype was counted ten times or more. The chain combines TRBV27 with TRBJ2-7, with a tentative D call TRBD2 (6 bases). There are 14 residues in the CDR3. V was clipped by 6 bases and J by 3 bases, with 15 bases between them. CDR1 and CDR2 (germline): MNHEY, SMNVEV (reference sequence). CDR3 nucleotide sequence: TGTGCCAGCAGCCCCCGGGGGTTACTCTACGAGCAGTACTTC. This encodes CASSPRGLLYEQYF.

This clonotype occurred a few times. The V gene is TRBV7-9, the J gene TRBJ2-3; D is unresolved. This CDR3 spans 13 amino acids. Trimming shortened V by 5 bases and J by 6 bases, and 12 bases separated the two germline ends. Germline V gene sequence: CDR1 SEHNR, CDR2 FQNEAQ (reference sequence). The CDR3 loop is CASSPTLGDTQYF. The CDR3 coding sequence is TGTGCCAGCAGCCCTACTCTGGGGGATACGCAGTATTTT.

J is TRBJ1-2 and V is TRBV29-1; maybe TRBD1 (6 bases). The germline gives CDR1 SQVTM, CDR2 ANQGSEA. Between the trimmed V and J ends, which lost 6 bases and 4 bases, there was a span of 12 bases. This CDR3 spans 12 amino acids. The DNA of the CDR3 is TGCAGCGTAGAACAGGGCTCCTATGGCTACACCTTC. Residues: CSVEQGSYGYTF.

This clonotype was observed many times. J is TRBJ1-1 and V is TRBV7-2; D is possibly TRBD1 (6 bases). This CDR3 is 16 amino acids long. Germline CDR1 and CDR2: SGHTA and FQGNSA. Deletions cut 2 bases from V and 5 bases from J, with 18 bases between. DNA for the CDR3: TGTGCCAGCAGCTTAAGGGGGGACACCAGAACGACTGAAGCTTTCTTT. This codes for CASSLRGDTRTTEAFF. The full variable domain, completed using reference TRBV7-2 and TRBJ1-1, is GAGVSQSPSNKVTEKGKDVELRCDPISGHTALYWYRQSLGQGLEFLIYFQGNSAPDKSGLPSDRFSAERTGGSVSTLTIQRTQQEDSAVYLCASSLRGDTRTTEAFFGQGTRLTVV.

Only a few counts were recorded for this clonotype. The germline gene is not matched at one end of the junction; a read error may be the cause. This sequence joins TRBV7-7 and TRBJ2-4; D gene ambiguous. The CDR3 length is 16 residues. Germline loops: CDR1 SSHAT, CDR2 FNYEAQ (reference sequence). The CDR3 DNA follows: TGTGCTAGCAGCTTACGCGGCAAATATGTCAAAAACATTCAGTACTTC. It translates to CASSLRGKYVKNIQYF.

In its sample, this clonotype was seen many times. CDR3 nucleotide sequence: TGTGCCAGCACCCTCGACGTGGGGCAGTATTTT. It specifies CASTLDVGQYF. The chain employs TRBV7-2 and TRBJ2-3; no reliable D call. The CDR3 contains 11 residues. V was shortened by 7 bases and J by 11 bases, with 13 bases between the two germline ends. Germline V gives CDR1 SGHTA, CDR2 FQGNSA. Filled out from reference TRBV7-2 and TRBJ2-3, the complete variable domain reads GAGVSQSPSNKVTEKGKDVELRCDPISGHTALYWYRQSLGQGLEFLIYFQGNSAPDKSGLPSDRFSAERTGGSVSTLTIQRTQQEDSAVYLCASTLDVGQYFGPGTRLTVL.

V and J are TRBV20-1 and TRBJ2-5; D is ambiguous. The CDR3 is 11 amino acids. Germline lookup yields CDR1 DFQATT and CDR2 SNEGSKA (reference sequence). Trimming stripped 6 bases from V and 1 base from J, with 6 bases between. The CDR3 spells CSAKGQETQYF. CDR3 DNA: TGCAGTGCCAAGGGCCAAGAGACCCAGTACTTC.

This clonotype was seen many times. This rearrangement joins TRBV6-2 or TRBV6-3 to TRBJ2-1; 10 nucleotides agree with TRBD2. Per the germline V gene, CDR1 is MNHEY and CDR2 is SVGEGT. CDR3 size: 16 residues. V was clipped by 6 bases and J by 7 bases; unmatched bases: 12. This chain's CDR3 is CASSSHSGTSENEQFF. As DNA, the CDR3 is TGTGCCAGCAGCTCCCACTCCGGGACTAGCGAAAATGAGCAGTTCTTC.

This clonotype was detected once. This may be a read error: a much more frequent sequence differs by one nucleotide. This chain links TRBV5-1 with TRBJ2-5; possible D gene TRBD2, 5 bases. Germline V gene lookup returns CDR1 SGHRS and CDR2 YFSETQ. The CDR3 is made up of 15 amino acids. The CDR3 reads CASSLEAVMEETQHF. CDR3 nucleotides: TGCGCCAGCAGCTTGGAGGCTGTAATGGAGGAGACCCAGCACTTC.

This clonotype was recorded at least ten times. The chain couples TRBV28 to TRBJ2-7, with D possibly being TRBD1 (6 bases). Trimming cost V 6 bases and J 5 bases, with 17 bases left between them. The germline V gene has CDR1 MDHEN and CDR2 SYDVKM. The CDR3 has 14 residues. CDR3 bases: TGTGCCAGCAGCCTGGACAGACAGTTCAACGAGCAGTACTTC. This sequence encodes CASSLDRQFNEQYF. The entire variable domain, with the rest obtained from reference TRBV28 and TRBJ2-7, is as follows: DVKVTQSSRYLVKRTGEKVFLECVQDMDHENMFWYRQDPGLGLRLIYFSYDVKMKEKGDIPEGYSVSREKKERFSLILESASTNQTSMYLCASSLDRQFNEQYFGPGTRLTVT.

This clonotype was recorded at least ten times. The gene calls are TRBV30 and TRBJ2-6; 7 nucleotides line up with TRBD2. The germline gives CDR1 GTSNPN, CDR2 SVGIG (reference sequence). There are 15 residues in the CDR3. V trimming: 2 bases; J trimming: 2 bases; junction bases outside the gene matches: 3. DNA for the CDR3: TGTGCCTGGAGTCCTGGGGGGGCTGGGGCCAACGTCCTGACTTTC. The encoded protein is CAWSPGGAGANVLTF.

This clonotype was seen many times. The chain carries TRBV7-2 and TRBJ2-1; 12 nucleotides agree with TRBD2. The V gene end was trimmed by 6 bases and the J gene end by 6 bases; junction bases not matched to a gene: 0. The germline V gene encodes CDR1 SGHTA and CDR2 FQGNSA. The CDR3 has 13 amino acids. CDR3 protein: CASRTSGSNEQFF. CDR3 coding DNA: TGTGCCAGCAGGACTAGCGGGAGCAATGAGCAGTTCTTC. Complete variable domain (other parts from reference TRBV7-2 and TRBJ2-1): GAGVSQSPSNKVTEKGKDVELRCDPISGHTALYWYRQSLGQGLEFLIYFQGNSAPDKSGLPSDRFSAERTGGSVSTLTIQRTQQEDSAVYLCASRTSGSNEQFFGPGTRLTVL.

J is TRBJ2-1 and V is TRBV7-9, with D perhaps assigned TRBD1 or TRBD2 (5 bases each). Deletions cut 4 bases from V and 1 base from J, with 11 bases between. CDR3 length equals 15 residues. Germline CDR1 reads SEHNR; CDR2 reads FQNEAQ (reference sequence). The CDR3 bases are TGTGCCAGCAGCTACCGGGACGTATCCTACAATGAGCAGTTCTTC. Protein sequence: CASSYRDVSYNEQFF.

The CDR3 DNA reads as TGCAGTGAGGGGTACACTGAAGCTTTCTTT. Amino acids: CSEGYTEAFF. The chain uses TRBV20-1 and TRBJ1-1, with D possibly matching TRBD1 (5 bases). CDR3 length: 10 amino acids. Trimming removed 7 bases from V and 3 bases from J, with 6 bases in between. CDR1 is DFQATT, CDR2 SNEGSKA, per germline (reference sequence).

The rearrangement uses TRBV2 and TRBJ2-1, with D hard to call. CDR3 length: 16 residues. V was clipped by 4 bases and J by 0 bases, with 13 bases between them. The germline CDR1 and CDR2 sequences are SNHLY and FYNNEI. Here the CDR3 reads CASSGVGDPSYNEQFF. DNA of the CDR3: TGTGCCAGCAGTGGGGTTGGGGATCCCTCCTACAATGAGCAGTTCTTC. The whole variable domain, remainder taken from reference TRBV2 and TRBJ2-1, is EPEVTQTPSHQVTQMGQEVILRCVPISNHLYFYWYRQILGQKVEFLVSFYNNEISEKSEIFDDQFSVERPDGSNFTLKIRSTKLEDSAMYFCASSGVGDPSYNEQFFGPGTRLTVL.